This record concerns one TCR beta chain sequence. This sample is drawn from a study of shared clonotypes between healthy human individuals. This CDR3 has 14 amino acids. Per germline, CDR1 MDHEN and CDR2 SYDVKM. V gave up 8 bases and J gave up 0 bases; unmatched junction bases: 5. Profiling relied on immunoSEQ multiplex PCR, and the TCRdb table lists in-frame clones only, not all of them. The sample includes 730,000 or so clones, less than 80% of them seen just once. V and J are TRBV28 and TRBJ2-7, with 9 nucleotides matching TRBD2. The sequencing input was memory CD4+ T cells sorted from blood. Sample subset: CD45RA-negative fraction. The receptor's source is a woman younger than 45 in good health. The CDR3 is CASGFSGSSYEQYF. DNA for the CDR3: TGTGCCAGCGGATTTAGCGGGAGCTCCTACGAGCAGTACTTC.